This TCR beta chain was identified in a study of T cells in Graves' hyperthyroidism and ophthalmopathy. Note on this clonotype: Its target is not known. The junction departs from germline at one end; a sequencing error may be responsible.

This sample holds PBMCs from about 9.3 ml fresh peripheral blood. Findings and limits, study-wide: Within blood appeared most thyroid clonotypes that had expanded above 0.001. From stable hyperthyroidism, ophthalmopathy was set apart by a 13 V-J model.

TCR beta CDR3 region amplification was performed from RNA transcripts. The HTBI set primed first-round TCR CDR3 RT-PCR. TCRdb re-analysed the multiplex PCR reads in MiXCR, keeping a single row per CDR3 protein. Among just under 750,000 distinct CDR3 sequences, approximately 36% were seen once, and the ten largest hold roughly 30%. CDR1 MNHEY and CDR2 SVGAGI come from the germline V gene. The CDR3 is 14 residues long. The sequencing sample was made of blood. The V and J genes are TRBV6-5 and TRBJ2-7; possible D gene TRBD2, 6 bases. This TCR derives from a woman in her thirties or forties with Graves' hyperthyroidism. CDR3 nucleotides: TGTGCCAGCAGTGACTCGTGGGGAGGCTACGAGCAGTACTTC. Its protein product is CASSDSWGGYEQYF.